This T cell receptor (beta chain) derives from a study of T cell responses to AZD1222 COVID-19 vaccine. Study overall: Pooled samples include second doses given at about 4 or 12 weeks. Findings of the study overall: Donors skewed white British and female; clonal diversity was possibly underestimated.

Trimming stripped 6 bases from V and 5 bases from J, with 17 bases between. The CDR3 totals 14 residues. Germline V gene sequence: CDR1 MDHEN, CDR2 SYDVKM. Some clones are missing from TCRdb's copy, which holds only in-frame ones; the method was immunoSEQ multiplex PCR. The table includes 100,000 to 150,000 clones, 90% detected once. Note on this clone: The antigen is undetermined.

This sequence joins TRBV28 and TRBJ2-7; TRBD1 might be the D (6 bases). The material was peripheral blood, obtained on day 0 of AZD1222 vaccination. The source is an adult in good health. The CDR3 DNA reads as TGTGCCAGCAGGGTTACAGGGATGGGACACGAGCAGTACTTC. Encoded protein: CASRVTGMGHEQYF. The full variable domain, its missing parts supplied by reference TRBV28 and TRBJ2-7, is DVKVTQSSRYLVKRTGEKVFLECVQDMDHENMFWYRQDPGLGLRLIYFSYDVKMKEKGDIPEGYSVSREKKERFSLILESASTNQTSMYLCASRVTGMGHEQYFGPGTRLTVT.